A single T cell receptor (beta chain) is shown here with its context. The germline V gene has CDR1 SGHTA and CDR2 FQGNSA. V was shortened by 2 bases and J by 7 bases, with 19 bases between the two germline ends. The CDR3 consists of 16 residues. Measured with immunoSEQ multiplex PCR; TCRdb has only the in-frame clones, and not every one. This sample has 180,000 or so clones, with around 86% found just once. These data are taken from a study of blood T cell repertoires in COVID-19. This receptor was identified in a man in his 60s with acute or convalescent COVID-19. The material sequenced was peripheral blood. J is TRBJ2-3 and V is TRBV7-2; TRBD1 is a possible D gene (6 bases). CDR3 DNA: TGTGCCAGCAGCTTATTTGGGCAGGGGACGACCAATACGCAGTATTTT. Encoded protein: CASSLFGQGTTNTQYF.